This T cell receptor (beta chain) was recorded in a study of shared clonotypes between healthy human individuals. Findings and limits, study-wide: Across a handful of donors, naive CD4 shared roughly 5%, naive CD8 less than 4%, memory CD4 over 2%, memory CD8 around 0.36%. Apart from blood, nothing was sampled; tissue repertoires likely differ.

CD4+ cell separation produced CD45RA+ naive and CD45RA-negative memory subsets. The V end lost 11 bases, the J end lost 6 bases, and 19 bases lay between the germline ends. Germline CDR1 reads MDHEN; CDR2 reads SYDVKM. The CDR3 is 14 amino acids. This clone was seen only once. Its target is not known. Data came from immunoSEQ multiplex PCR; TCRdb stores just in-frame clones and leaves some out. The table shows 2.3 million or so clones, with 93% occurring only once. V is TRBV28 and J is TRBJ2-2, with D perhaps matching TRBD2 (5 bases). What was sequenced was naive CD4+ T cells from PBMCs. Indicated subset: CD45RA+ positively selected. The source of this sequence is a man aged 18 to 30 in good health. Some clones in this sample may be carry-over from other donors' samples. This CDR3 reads CAGRSGGIPGELFF. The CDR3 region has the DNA TGTGCCGGTAGGAGTGGAGGAATCCCCGGGGAGCTGTTTTTT.